This entry describes one T cell receptor (beta chain). The CDR3 has 17 amino acids. The PCR ran on 60 Vbeta and 13 Jbeta primers. TCRdb's table, derived via immunoSEQ multiplex PCR, lists solely in-frame clones and lacks some. The data show some 100,000 clones, approximately 81% seen once. This sample was taken from a study of cytomegalovirus exposure and HLA in healthy donors. Sequenced sample: PBMCs. This receptor was identified in a male donor in good health and CMV-seropositive. The chain links TRBV21-1 to TRBJ2-7; the table gives TRBD1 as D, unverified against the DNA. TRBV21-1 is flagged as a pseudogene. The CDR3 coding sequence is TGTGCCAGCAGCAAAGCCCACGGGACAGGGCCTACCTACGAGCAGTACTTC. Amino acids: CASSKAHGTGPTYEQYF.